Listed below are T cell receptor beta chains from one sample, sequenced in a study of PD-L1 blockade in urothelial cancer. Measured with immunoSEQ multiplex PCR; TCRdb has only the in-frame clones, and not every one. Of 90,000 or so clones listed, roughly 90% are singletons. The sequences come from PBMCs, collected around atezolizumab (anti-PD-L1) treatment. The receptor set was obtained from a woman older than 75 with urothelial cancer. CDR3s include the opening cysteine and the closing phenylalanine or tryptophan. A D gene is named only where the DNA matches it firmly. Size is omitted from some rows. Given values are once, few, many or a class for expanded clones.

V gene,clone size,D gene,J gene,CDR3 protein,CDR3 DNA
TRBV19,NA,TRBD2,TRBJ2-1,CASSPSSSGRPNEQFF,TGTGCCAGTAGTCCCAGTTCTAGCGGGAGACCCAATGAGCAGTTCTTC
TRBV7-3,once,TRBD1,TRBJ1-1,CASSSTGQNTEAFF,TGTGCCAGCAGCTCGACAGGGCAGAACACTGAAGCTTTCTTT
TRBV27,NA,TRBD2,TRBJ2-7,CASSLAAGVYEQYF,TGTGCCAGCAGTTTAGCAGCGGGAGTCTACGAGCAGTACTTC
TRBV11-2,NA,TRBD2,TRBJ2-7,CASSLETSGEQYF,TGTGCCAGCAGCTTAGAAACTAGCGGCGAGCAGTACTTC
TRBV6-5,once,TRBD1,TRBJ2-7,CASSYQDRGDYEQYF,TGTGCCAGCAGTTACCAGGACAGGGGGGACTACGAGCAGTACTTC
TRBV28,NA,NA,TRBJ1-1,CASSLVAMNTEAFF,TGTGCCAGCAGTTTAGTCGCGATGAACACTGAAGCTTTCTTT
TRBV19,NA,NA,TRBJ2-7,CASSTLSGLPGSYEQYF,TGTGCCAGTAGTACGTTATCGGGACTCCCAGGCTCCTACGAGCAGTACTTC
TRBV7-9,NA,TRBD2,TRBJ2-2,CASSPFLGGKNTGELFF,TGTGCCAGCAGCCCGTTCCTGGGAGGGAAGAACACCGGGGAGCTGTTTTTT
TRBV4-1,NA,NA,TRBJ2-2,CASSQGGTYTGELFF,TGCGCCAGCAGCCAAGGTGGGACATACACCGGGGAGCTGTTTTTT
TRBV9,NA,TRBD2,TRBJ2-7,CASSASSGTSASREQYF,TGTGCCAGCAGCGCATCCTCCGGGACTAGCGCCTCTCGCGAGCAGTACTTC
TRBV9,NA,TRBD1,TRBJ1-3,CASSEGTANSGNTIYF,TGTGCCAGCAGCGAGGGGACAGCCAACTCTGGAAACACCATATATTTT
TRBV5-1,NA,NA,TRBJ2-1,CASTLDSGTYNEQFF,TGCGCCAGCACCCTGGATAGCGGAACCTACAATGAGCAGTTCTTC
TRBV30,few,TRBD1,TRBJ1-1,CAWRWDRGRQAFF,TGTGCCTGGAGGTGGGACAGGGGGCGGCAAGCTTTCTTT
TRBV5-1,NA,NA,TRBJ1-4,CASSLFGGDEKLFF,TGCGCCAGCAGCTTGTTTGGGGGGGATGAAAAACTGTTTTTT
TRBV9,NA,NA,TRBJ1-2,CASSVDARGPNYGYTF,TGTGCCAGCAGCGTAGATGCAAGGGGCCCTAACTATGGCTACACCTTC
TRBV10-3,NA,NA,TRBJ1-5,CAISDGTLGNQPQHF,TGTGCCATCAGTGACGGGACACTTGGCAATCAGCCCCAGCATTTT
TRBV7-2,NA,TRBD2,TRBJ2-7,CASSPQAGGPAEQYF,TGTGCCAGCAGCCCACAAGCGGGAGGGCCCGCCGAGCAGTACTTC
TRBV9,NA,TRBD2,TRBJ2-3,CASSPREGPDTQYF,TGTGCCAGCAGCCCCCGGGAGGGCCCAGATACGCAGTATTTT
TRBV18,NA,NA,TRBJ1-2,CASSPIFESYGYTF,TGTGCCAGCTCACCAATCTTTGAGAGCTATGGCTACACCTTC
TRBV6-5,once,TRBD1,TRBJ1-4,CASRHPQGGLFF,TGTGCCAGCAGACACCCCCAGGGGGGACTGTTTTTT